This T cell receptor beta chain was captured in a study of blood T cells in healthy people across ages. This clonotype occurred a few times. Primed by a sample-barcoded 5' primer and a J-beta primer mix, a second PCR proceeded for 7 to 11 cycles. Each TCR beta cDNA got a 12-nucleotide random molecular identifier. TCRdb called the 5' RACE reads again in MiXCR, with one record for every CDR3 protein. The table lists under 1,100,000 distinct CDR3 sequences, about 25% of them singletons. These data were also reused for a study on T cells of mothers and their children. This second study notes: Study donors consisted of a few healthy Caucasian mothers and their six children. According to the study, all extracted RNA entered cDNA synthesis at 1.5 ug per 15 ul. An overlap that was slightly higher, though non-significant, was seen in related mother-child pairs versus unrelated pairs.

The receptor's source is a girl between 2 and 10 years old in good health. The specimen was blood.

In DNA, the CDR3 is TGTGCCACCAGCAGGAAGTTCGGGGATCTTGGTGACATTCAGTACTTC. Protein sequence: CATSRKFGDLGDIQYF. The chain is built from TRBV15 and TRBJ2-4; possibly TRBD2 for D (5 bases). This CDR3 comprises 16 residues. Germline V CDR1 and CDR2: LNHNV, YYDKDF (reference sequence). V shed 3 bases and J shed 8 bases, with 20 bases lying between them. The full variable domain, completed using reference TRBV15 and TRBJ2-4, is DAMVIQNPRYQVTQFGKPVTLSCSQTLNHNVMYWYQQKSSQAPKLLFHYYDKDFNNEADTPDNFQSRRPNTSFCFLDIRSPGLGDTAMYLCATSRKFGDLGDIQYFGAGTRLSVL.